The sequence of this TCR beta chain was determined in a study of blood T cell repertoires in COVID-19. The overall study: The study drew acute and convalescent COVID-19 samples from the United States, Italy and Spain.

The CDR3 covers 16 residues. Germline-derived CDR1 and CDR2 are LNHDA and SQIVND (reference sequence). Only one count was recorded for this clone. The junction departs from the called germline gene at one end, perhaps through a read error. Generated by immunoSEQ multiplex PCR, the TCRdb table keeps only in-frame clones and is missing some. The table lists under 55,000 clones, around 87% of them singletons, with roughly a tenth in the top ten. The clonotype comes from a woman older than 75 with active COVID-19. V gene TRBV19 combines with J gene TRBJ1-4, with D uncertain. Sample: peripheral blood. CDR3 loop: CVSSMGREGTNEKLFF. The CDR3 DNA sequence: TGTGTCAGTAGTATGGGCCGGGAGGGAACTAATGAAAAACTGTTTTTT.